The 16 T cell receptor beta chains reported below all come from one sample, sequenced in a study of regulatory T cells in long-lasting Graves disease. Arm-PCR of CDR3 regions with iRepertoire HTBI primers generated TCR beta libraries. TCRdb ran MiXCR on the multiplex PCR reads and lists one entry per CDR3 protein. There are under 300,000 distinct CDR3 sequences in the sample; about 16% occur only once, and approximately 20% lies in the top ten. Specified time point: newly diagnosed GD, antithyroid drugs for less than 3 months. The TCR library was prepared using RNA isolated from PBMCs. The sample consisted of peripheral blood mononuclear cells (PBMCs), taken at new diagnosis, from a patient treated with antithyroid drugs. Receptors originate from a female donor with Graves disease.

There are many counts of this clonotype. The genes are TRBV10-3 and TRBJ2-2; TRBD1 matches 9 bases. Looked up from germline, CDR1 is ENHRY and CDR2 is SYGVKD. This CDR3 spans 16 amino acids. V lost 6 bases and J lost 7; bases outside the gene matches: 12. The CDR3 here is CAISPPGTGTIGELFF. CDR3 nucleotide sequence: TGTGCCATCAGCCCCCCCGGGACAGGGACGATCGGGGAGCTGTTTTTT.

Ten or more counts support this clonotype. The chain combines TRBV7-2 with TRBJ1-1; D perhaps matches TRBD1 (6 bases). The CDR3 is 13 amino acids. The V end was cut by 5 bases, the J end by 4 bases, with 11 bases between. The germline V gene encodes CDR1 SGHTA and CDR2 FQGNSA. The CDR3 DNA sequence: TGTGCCAGCAGCCTAGGACAGCTCACTGAAGCTTTCTTT. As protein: CASSLGQLTEAFF. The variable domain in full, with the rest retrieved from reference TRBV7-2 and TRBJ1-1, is GAGVSQSPSNKVTEKGKDVELRCDPISGHTALYWYRQSLGQGLEFLIYFQGNSAPDKSGLPSDRFSAERTGGSVSTLTIQRTQQEDSAVYLCASSLGQLTEAFFGQGTRLTVV.

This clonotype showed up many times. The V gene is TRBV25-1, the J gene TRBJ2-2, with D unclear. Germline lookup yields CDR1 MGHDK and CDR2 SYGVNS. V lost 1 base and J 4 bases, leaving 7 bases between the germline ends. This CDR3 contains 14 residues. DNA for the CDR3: TGTGCCAGCAGTGAATTGCCGGGCACCGGGGAGCTGTTTTTT. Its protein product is CASSELPGTGELFF.

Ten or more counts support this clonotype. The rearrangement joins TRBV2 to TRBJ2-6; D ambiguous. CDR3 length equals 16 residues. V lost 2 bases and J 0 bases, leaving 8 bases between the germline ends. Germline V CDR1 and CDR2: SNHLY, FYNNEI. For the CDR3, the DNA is TGTGCCAGCAGTGAACACGGTGTCTCTGGGGCCAACGTCCTGACTTTC. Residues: CASSEHGVSGANVLTF.

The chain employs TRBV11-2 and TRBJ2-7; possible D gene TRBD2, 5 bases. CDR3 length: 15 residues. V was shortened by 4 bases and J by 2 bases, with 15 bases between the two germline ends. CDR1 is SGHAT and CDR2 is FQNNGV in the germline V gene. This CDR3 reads CASSYVSGRTYEQYF. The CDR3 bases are TGTGCCAGCAGCTACGTGAGCGGACGCACCTACGAGCAGTACTTC.

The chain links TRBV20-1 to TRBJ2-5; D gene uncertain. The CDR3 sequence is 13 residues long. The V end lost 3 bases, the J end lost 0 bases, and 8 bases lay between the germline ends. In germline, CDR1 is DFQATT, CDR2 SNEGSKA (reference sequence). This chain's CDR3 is CSASDSNQETQYF. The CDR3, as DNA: TGCAGTGCTAGCGACTCCAACCAAGAGACCCAGTACTTC.

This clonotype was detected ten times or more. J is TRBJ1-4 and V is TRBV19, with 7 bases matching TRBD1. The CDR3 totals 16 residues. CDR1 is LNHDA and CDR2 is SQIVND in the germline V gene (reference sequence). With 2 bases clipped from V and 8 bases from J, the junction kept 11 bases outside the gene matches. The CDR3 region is CASSILTGQAQEKLFF. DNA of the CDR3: TGTGCCAGTAGTATATTGACCGGACAGGCTCAGGAAAAACTGTTTTTT.

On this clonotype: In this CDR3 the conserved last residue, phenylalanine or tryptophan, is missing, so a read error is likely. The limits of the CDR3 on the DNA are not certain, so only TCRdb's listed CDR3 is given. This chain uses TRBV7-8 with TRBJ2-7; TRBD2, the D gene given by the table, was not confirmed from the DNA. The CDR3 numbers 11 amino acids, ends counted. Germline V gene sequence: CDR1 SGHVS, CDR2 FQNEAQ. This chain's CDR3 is CASSYHLRLAG.

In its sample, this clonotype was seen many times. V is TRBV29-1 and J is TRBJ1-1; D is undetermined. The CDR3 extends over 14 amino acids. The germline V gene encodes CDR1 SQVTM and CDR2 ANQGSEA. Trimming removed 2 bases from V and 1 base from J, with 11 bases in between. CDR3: CSVETRQANTEAFF. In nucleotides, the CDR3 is TGCAGCGTTGAAACGCGGCAGGCGAACACTGAAGCTTTCTTT.

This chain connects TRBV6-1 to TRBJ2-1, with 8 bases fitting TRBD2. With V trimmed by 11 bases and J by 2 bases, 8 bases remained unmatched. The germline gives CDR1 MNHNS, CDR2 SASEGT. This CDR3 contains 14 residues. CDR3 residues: CAFRGGPPYNEQFF. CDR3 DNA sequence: TGTGCCTTCCGGGGGGGCCCGCCCTACAATGAGCAGTTCTTC.

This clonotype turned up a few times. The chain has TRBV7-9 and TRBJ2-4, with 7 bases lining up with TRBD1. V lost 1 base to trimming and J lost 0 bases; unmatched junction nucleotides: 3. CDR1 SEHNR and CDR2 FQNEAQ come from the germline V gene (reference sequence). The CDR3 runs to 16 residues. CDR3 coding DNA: TGTGCCAGCAGCTTAGGGGGACAGATAGCCAAAAACATTCAGTACTTC. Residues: CASSLGGQIAKNIQYF.

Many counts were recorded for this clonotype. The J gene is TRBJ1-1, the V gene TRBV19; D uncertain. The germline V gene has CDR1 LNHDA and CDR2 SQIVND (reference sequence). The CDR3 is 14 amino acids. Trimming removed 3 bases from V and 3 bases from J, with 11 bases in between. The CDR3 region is CASSMPATDTEAFF. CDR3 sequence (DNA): TGTGCCAGTAGTATGCCAGCCACCGACACTGAAGCTTTCTTT. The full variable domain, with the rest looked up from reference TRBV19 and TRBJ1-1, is DGGITQSPKYLFRKEGQNVTLSCEQNLNHDAMYWYRQDPGQGLRLIYYSQIVNDFQKGDIAEGYSVSREKKESFPLTVTSAQKNPTAFYLCASSMPATDTEAFFGQGTRLTVV.

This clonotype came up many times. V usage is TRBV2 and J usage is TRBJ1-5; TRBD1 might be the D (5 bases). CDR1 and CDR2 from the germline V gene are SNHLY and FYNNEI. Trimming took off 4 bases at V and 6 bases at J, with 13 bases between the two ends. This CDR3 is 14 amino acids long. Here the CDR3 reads CASSGGGRTQPQHF. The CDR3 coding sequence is TGTGCCAGCAGTGGGGGGGGGAGGACTCAGCCCCAGCATTTT.

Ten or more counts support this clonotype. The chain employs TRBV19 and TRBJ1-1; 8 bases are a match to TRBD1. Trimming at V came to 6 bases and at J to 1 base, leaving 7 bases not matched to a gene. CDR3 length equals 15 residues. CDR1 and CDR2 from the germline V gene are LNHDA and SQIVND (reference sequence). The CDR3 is CASRRDRGQNTEAFF. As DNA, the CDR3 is TGTGCCAGTAGGCGCGACAGGGGCCAGAACACTGAAGCTTTCTTT.

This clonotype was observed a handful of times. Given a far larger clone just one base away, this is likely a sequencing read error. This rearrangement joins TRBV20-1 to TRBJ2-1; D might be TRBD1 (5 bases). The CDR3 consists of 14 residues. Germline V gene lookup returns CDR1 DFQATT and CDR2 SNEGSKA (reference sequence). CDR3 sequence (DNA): TGCAGTGCTAGAGGGACAAACGGGTTAGAGACCCGGTACTTC. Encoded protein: CSARGTNGLETRYF.

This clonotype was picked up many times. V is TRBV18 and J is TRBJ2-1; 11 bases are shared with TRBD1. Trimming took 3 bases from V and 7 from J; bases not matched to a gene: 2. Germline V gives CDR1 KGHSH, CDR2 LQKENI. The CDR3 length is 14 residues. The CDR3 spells CASSPGQGANEQFF. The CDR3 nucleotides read TGTGCCAGCTCACCCGGACAGGGGGCGAATGAGCAGTTCTTC.